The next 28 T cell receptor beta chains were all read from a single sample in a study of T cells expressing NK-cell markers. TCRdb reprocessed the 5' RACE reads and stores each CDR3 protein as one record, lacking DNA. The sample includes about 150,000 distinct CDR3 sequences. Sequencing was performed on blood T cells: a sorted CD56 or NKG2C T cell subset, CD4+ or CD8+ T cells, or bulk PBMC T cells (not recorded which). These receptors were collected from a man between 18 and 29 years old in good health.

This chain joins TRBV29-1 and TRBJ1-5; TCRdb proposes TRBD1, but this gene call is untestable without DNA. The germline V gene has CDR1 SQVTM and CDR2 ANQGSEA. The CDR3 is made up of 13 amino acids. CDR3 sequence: CSVVPDGGSPQHF.

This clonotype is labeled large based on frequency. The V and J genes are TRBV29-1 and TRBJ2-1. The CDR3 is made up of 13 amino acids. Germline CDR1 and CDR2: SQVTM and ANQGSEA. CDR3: CRVTGNSYNEQFF.

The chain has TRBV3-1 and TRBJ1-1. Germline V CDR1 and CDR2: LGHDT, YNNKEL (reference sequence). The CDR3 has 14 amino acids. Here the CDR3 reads CASSRGRWNTEAFF. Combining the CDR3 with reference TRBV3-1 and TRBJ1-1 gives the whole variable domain DTAVSQTPKYLVTQMGNDKSIKCEQNLGHDTMYWYKQDSKKFLKIMFSYNNKELIINETVPNRFSPKSPDKAHLNLHINSLELGDSAVYFCASSRGRWNTEAFFGQGTRLTVV.

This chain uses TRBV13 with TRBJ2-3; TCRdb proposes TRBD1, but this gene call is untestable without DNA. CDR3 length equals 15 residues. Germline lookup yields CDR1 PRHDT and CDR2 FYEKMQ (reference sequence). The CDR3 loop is CASSLADRVTDTQYF. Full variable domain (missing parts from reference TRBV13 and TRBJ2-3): AAGVIQSPRHLIKEKRETATLKCYPIPRHDTVYWYQQGPGQDPQFLISFYEKMQSDKGSIPDRFSAQQFSDYHSELNMSSLELGDSALYFCASSLADRVTDTQYFGPGTRLTVL.

The CDR3 loop reads CASSQSSRGDTGELFF. The chain links TRBV14 to TRBJ2-2; TCRdb names TRBD1, which stays unverified in the absence of DNA. CDR3 size: 16 residues. The germline V gene encodes CDR1 SGHDN and CDR2 FVKESK.

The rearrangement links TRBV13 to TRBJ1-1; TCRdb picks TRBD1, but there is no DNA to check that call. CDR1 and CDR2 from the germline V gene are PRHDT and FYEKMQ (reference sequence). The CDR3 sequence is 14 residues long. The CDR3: CASSLQGRGTEAFF. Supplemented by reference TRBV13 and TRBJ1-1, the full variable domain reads AAGVIQSPRHLIKEKRETATLKCYPIPRHDTVYWYQQGPGQDPQFLISFYEKMQSDKGSIPDRFSAQQFSDYHSELNMSSLELGDSALYFCASSLQGRGTEAFFGQGTRLTVV.

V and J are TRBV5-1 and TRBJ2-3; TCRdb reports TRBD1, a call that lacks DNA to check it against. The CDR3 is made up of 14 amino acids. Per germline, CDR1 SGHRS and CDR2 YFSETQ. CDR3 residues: CASSLRQGPDTQYF. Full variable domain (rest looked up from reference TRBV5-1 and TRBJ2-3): KAGVTQTPRYLIKTRGQQVTLSCSPISGHRSVSWYQQTPGQGLQFLFEYFSETQRNKGNFPGRFSGRQFSNSRSEMNVSTLELGDSALYLCASSLRQGPDTQYFGPGTRLTVL.

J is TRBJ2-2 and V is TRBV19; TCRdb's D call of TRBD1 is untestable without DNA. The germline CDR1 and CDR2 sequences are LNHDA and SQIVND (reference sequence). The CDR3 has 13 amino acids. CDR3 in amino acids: CASSSRGAGELFF.

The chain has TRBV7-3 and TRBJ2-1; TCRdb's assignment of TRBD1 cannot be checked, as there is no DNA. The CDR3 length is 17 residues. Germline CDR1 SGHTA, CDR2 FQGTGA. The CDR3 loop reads CASSLNPGNPLYNEQFF.

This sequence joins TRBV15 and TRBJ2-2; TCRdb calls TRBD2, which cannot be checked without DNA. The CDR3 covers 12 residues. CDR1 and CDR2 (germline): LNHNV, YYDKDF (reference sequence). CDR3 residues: CAVRREGGELFF.

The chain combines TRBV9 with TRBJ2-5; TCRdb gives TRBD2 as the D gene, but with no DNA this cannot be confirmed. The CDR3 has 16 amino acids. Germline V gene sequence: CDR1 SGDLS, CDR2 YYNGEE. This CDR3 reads CASSEDSGRAQETQYF.

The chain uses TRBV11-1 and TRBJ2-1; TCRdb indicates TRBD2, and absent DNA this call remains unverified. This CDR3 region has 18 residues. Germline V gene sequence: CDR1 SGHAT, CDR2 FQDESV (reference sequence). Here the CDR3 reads CASSQNGALAVSYNEQFF.

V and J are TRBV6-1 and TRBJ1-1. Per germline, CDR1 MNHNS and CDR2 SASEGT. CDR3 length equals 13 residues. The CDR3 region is CASSLEMNTEAFF.

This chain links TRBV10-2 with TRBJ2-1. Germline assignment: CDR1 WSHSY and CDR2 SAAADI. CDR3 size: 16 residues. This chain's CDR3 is CASSEMPESSYNEQFF.

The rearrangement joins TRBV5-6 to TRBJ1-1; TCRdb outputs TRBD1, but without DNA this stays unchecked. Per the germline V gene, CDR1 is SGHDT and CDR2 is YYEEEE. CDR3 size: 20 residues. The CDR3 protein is CASSGGYNRGRHLMNTEAFF.

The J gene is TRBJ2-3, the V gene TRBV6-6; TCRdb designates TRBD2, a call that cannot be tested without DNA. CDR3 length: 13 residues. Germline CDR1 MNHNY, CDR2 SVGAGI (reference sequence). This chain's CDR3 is CASLAGGGNTQYF.

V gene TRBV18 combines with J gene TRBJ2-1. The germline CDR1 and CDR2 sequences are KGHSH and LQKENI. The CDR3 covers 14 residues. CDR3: CASSPGISYNEQFF.

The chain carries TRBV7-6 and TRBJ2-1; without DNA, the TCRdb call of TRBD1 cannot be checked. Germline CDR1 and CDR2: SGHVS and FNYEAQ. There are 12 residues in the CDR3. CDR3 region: CASWGVGNEQFF.

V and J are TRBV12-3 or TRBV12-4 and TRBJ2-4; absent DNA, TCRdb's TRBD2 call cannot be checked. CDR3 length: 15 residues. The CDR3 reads CASRKLAELSDIQYF.

The CDR3 reads CAWSGVSINTGELFF. The chain joins TRBV30 to TRBJ2-2. There are 15 residues in the CDR3. Germline V gene lookup returns CDR1 GTSNPN and CDR2 SVGIG (reference sequence). Combining the CDR3 with reference TRBV30 and TRBJ2-2 gives the whole variable domain SQTIHQWPATLVQPVGSPLSLECTVEGTSNPNLYWYRQAAGRGLQLLFYSVGIGQISSEVPQNLSASRPQDRQFILSSKKLLLSDSGFYLCAWSGVSINTGELFFGEGSRLTVL.

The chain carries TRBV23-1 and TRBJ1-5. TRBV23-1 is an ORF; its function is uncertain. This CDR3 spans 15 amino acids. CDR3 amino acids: CASSHTIYSNQPQHF.

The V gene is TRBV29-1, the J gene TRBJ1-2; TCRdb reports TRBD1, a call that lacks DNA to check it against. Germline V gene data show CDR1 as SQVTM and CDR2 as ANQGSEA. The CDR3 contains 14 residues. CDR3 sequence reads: CSVVGGAGDYGYTF. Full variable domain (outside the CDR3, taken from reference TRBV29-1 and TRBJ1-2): SAVISQKPSRDICQRGTSLTIQCQVDSQVTMMFWYRQQPGQSLTLIATANQGSEATYESGFVIDKFPISRPNLTFSTLTVSNMSPEDSSIYLCSVVGGAGDYGYTFGSGTRLTVV.

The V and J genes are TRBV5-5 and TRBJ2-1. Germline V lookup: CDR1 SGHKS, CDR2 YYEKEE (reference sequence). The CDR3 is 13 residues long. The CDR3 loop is CASSSYYDNEQFF.

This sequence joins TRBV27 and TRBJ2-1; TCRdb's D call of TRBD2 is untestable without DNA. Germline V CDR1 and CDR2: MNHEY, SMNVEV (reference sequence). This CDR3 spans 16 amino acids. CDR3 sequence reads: CASRTTAGEAYNEQFF.

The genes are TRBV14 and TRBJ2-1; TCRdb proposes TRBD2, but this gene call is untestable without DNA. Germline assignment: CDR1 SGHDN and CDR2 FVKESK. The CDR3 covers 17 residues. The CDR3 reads CASSQGMGLATYNEQFF.

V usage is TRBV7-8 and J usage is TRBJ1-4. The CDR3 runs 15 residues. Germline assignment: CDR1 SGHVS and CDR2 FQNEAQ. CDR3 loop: CASSLAGEANEKLFF.

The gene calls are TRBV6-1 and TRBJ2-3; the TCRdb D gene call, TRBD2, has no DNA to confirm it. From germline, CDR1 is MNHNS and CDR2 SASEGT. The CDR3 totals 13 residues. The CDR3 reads CASGLAGADTQYF.

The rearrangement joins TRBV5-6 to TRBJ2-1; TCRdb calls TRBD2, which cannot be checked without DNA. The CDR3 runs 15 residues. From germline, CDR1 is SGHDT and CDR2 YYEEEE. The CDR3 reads CASSLGTSAYNEQFF. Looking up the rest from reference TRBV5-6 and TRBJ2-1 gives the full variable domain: DAGVTQSPTHLIKTRGQQVTLRCSPKSGHDTVSWYQQALGQGPQFIFQYYEEEERQRGNFPDRFSGHQFPNYSSELNVNALLLGDSALYLCASSLGTSAYNEQFFGPGTRLTVL.